The next 19 T cell receptor beta chains were all read from a single sample in a study of T cells after yellow fever vaccination. TCRdb itself ran the 5' RACE reads through MiXCR, one entry per CDR3 protein. The table lists 150,000 or so distinct CDR3 sequences, roughly a tenth of them singletons. Sequencing used CD8+ T cells sorted from PBMCs, obtained 45 days after the yellow fever booster vaccination. These receptors originate from a man younger than 35 who received the YFV17D yellow fever vaccine.

The chain recombines TRBV11-2 with TRBJ2-5; D possibly uses TRBD1 or TRBD2 (5 bases each). Per the germline V gene, CDR1 is SGHAT and CDR2 is FQNNGV. V lost 7 bases to trimming and J lost 5 bases, with 14 bases between them. The CDR3 length is 13 residues. CDR3 nucleotides: TGTGCCAGCACCCTTAGGGGACGGGAGACCCAGTACTTC. Its translation is CASTLRGRETQYF.

The chain couples TRBV3-1 to TRBJ1-6; D gene ambiguous. CDR1 is LGHDT and CDR2 is YNNKEL in the germline V gene (reference sequence). The CDR3 extends over 16 amino acids. The V and J ends lost 3 bases and 8 bases respectively, with 17 bases between them. In nucleotides, the CDR3 is TGTGCCAGCAGCCAGGACGAAAACGGTTGGGATTCACCCCTCCACTTT. It is translated as CASSQDENGWDSPLHF.

Only a few counts were recorded for this clonotype. The V call is TRBV4-2, the J call TRBJ2-1; D possibly uses TRBD1 or TRBD2 (5 bases each). The CDR3 totals 15 residues. V was pared by 0 bases and J by 2 bases, with 8 bases between. Germline V gene data show CDR1 as LGHNA and CDR2 as YNFKEQ. The CDR3 sequence is CASSQEGVPYNEQFF. CDR3 bases: TGTGCCAGCAGCCAAGAGGGGGTCCCCTACAATGAGCAGTTCTTC.

There are a few counts of this clonotype. The chain uses TRBV20-1 and TRBJ2-6; TRBD1 might be the D (6 bases). The V end was cut by 0 bases, the J end by 3 bases, with 12 bases between. Germline lookup yields CDR1 DFQATT and CDR2 SNEGSKA (reference sequence). The CDR3 is 16 residues long. The CDR3 loop reads CSARDLRGFGANVLTF. CDR3 nucleotide sequence: TGCAGTGCTAGAGATCTCAGGGGTTTTGGGGCCAACGTCCTGACTTTC.

The rearrangement links TRBV6-5 to TRBJ2-7; a weak D match, TRBD1 (6 bases). Germline V CDR1 and CDR2: MNHEY, SVGAGI. The CDR3 totals 14 residues. V was shortened by 2 bases and J by 4 bases, with 12 bases between the two germline ends. CDR3 sequence: CASSYRAGAYEQYF. The CDR3 bases are TGTGCCAGCAGTTACAGGGCAGGGGCGTACGAGCAGTACTTC.

The rearrangement links TRBV12-3 or TRBV12-4 to TRBJ2-3; D is undetermined. Deletions cut 7 bases from V and 6 bases from J, with 17 bases between. The CDR3 spans 14 residues. CDR3 sequence (DNA): TGTGCCAGCACCCTCAGACCGGCCGACGATACGCAGTATTTT. It codes for CASTLRPADDTQYF.

The rearrangement links TRBV9 to TRBJ1-2; D perhaps matches TRBD1 (5 bases). This CDR3 region has 16 residues. The germline gives CDR1 SGDLS, CDR2 YYNGEE. The V gene lost 3 bases and the J gene lost 1 base, with 16 bases spanning the gap. The CDR3 reads CASSDEGQRHNYGYTF. DNA of the CDR3: TGTGCCAGCAGCGACGAGGGGCAGCGCCATAACTATGGCTACACCTTC. Drawing the rest from reference TRBV9 and TRBJ1-2, the complete variable domain is DSGVTQTPKHLITATGQRVTLRCSPRSGDLSVYWYQQSLDQGLQFLIQYYNGEERAKGNILERFSAQQFPDLHSELNLSSLELGDSALYFCASSDEGQRHNYGYTFGSGTRLTVV.

The rearrangement joins TRBV5-1 to TRBJ1-1; tentatively, D is TRBD1 (5 bases). Trimming cost V 4 bases and J 4 bases, with 17 bases left between them. The CDR3 runs to 15 residues. CDR1 is SGHRS, CDR2 YFSETQ, per germline. The CDR3 here is CASSPGTESPTEAFF. DNA for the CDR3: TGCGCCAGCAGCCCAGGGACGGAGTCTCCCACTGAAGCTTTCTTT.

The V gene is TRBV6-5, the J gene TRBJ2-2; 9 positions match TRBD1. The CDR3 sequence is 15 residues long. V trimming: 10 bases; J trimming: 4 bases; junction bases outside the gene matches: 10. CDR1 is MNHEY, CDR2 SVGAGI, per germline. The CDR3 here is CATTPGTGRTGELFF. The CDR3 DNA reads TGTGCCACCACTCCCGGGACAGGGCGCACCGGGGAGCTGTTTTTT.

In this sample, this clonotype turned up a few times. This chain joins TRBV20-1 and TRBJ1-5, with D hard to call. V dropped 5 bases and J dropped 3 bases, with 8 bases sitting between them. This CDR3 has 12 residues. Germline V gene data show CDR1 as DFQATT and CDR2 as SNEGSKA (reference sequence). The CDR3 DNA sequence: TGCAGTGCTCGGGATCTCAATCAGCCCCAGCATTTT. Translated, it gives CSARDLNQPQHF.

This clonotype has just a few counts. V usage is TRBV21-1 and J usage is TRBJ2-3; the DNA was not used to check the table's D call, TRBD1. TRBV21-1 has pseudogene status. CDR3 length equals 13 residues. The CDR3 here is CASRARLTDTQYF. In DNA form, the CDR3 reads TGTGCCAGCCGGGCCAGGTTGACAGATACGCAGTATTTT.

CDR3 in DNA: TGTGCCAGCAGCCCTACACCAGGACAGGGGATCAACACTGAAGCTTTCTTT. Translation: CASSPTPGQGINTEAFF. The gene calls are TRBV7-9 and TRBJ1-1; TRBD1 matches at 9 bases. The CDR3 is 17 amino acids. CDR1 SEHNR and CDR2 FQNEAQ come from the germline V gene (reference sequence). J lost 2 bases, V lost 5 bases, and 12 bases had no gene match. The full variable domain, in which reference TRBV7-9 and TRBJ1-1 provide the parts outside the CDR3, is DTGVSQNPRHKITKRGQNVTFRCDPISEHNRLYWYRQTLGQGPEFLTYFQNEAQLEKSRLLSDRFSAERPKGSFSTLEIQRTEQGDSAMYLCASSPTPGQGINTEAFFGQGTRLTVV.

J is TRBJ2-7 and V is TRBV16, with D tentatively TRBD1 or TRBD2 (5 bases each). CDR3 length: 11 residues. From germline, CDR1 is KGHSY and CDR2 FQNENV. V lost 6 bases and J lost 5, with 8 bases in between. CDR3 DNA sequence: TGTGCCAGCAGAGTGGGGGACGAGCAGTACTTC. The encoded protein is CASRVGDEQYF.

Ten or more counts support this clonotype. This chain uses TRBV6-4 with TRBJ1-1; D may be TRBD1 (5 bases). CDR3 length equals 16 residues. In germline, CDR1 is MRHNA, CDR2 SNTAGT. V shed 3 bases and J shed 6 bases, with 20 bases lying between them. CDR3 residues: CASSEGEGAGHAEAFF. The CDR3 region has the DNA TGTGCCAGCAGTGAAGGAGAAGGGGCCGGGCACGCTGAAGCTTTCTTT.

The chain uses TRBV7-8 and TRBJ1-6; D possibly corresponds to TRBD1 (6 bases). The CDR3 totals 14 residues. V was trimmed by 3 bases and J by 6 bases, leaving 9 bases between them. The germline V gene encodes CDR1 SGHVS and CDR2 FQNEAQ. The CDR3 protein is CASSFRDTNSPLHF. The CDR3, as DNA: TGTGCCAGCAGCTTCCGGGACACTAATTCACCCCTCCACTTT.

The V and J genes are TRBV5-1 and TRBJ2-5, with D perhaps assigned TRBD1 or TRBD2 (5 bases each). V was clipped by 3 bases and J by 0 bases, with 9 bases between them. This CDR3 spans 14 amino acids. Germline values: CDR1 SGHRS, CDR2 YFSETQ. DNA of the CDR3: TGCGCCAGCAGCTGGGACGGTTACCAAGAGACCCAGTACTTC. Translated, it gives CASSWDGYQETQYF.

This clonotype was counted a few times. The V and J genes are TRBV5-1 and TRBJ2-3; unclear D gene. Germline lookup yields CDR1 SGHRS and CDR2 YFSETQ. The V gene lost 0 bases and the J gene lost 2 bases, with 10 bases spanning the gap. CDR3 size: 15 residues. Here the CDR3 reads CASSLVYRTTDTQYF. The CDR3 DNA reads TGCGCCAGCAGCTTGGTCTACCGAACCACAGATACGCAGTATTTT.

The table lists this clonotype with a few counts. The chain couples TRBV6-5 to TRBJ2-7; a weak D match, TRBD2 (6 bases). The CDR3 length is 15 residues. The germline V and J ends were trimmed by 7 bases and 1 base, with 17 bases remaining between them. Germline V gene sequence: CDR1 MNHEY, CDR2 SVGAGI. The CDR3: CASKVAGLTSYEQYF. CDR3 nucleotides: TGTGCCAGCAAGGTGGCGGGATTAACGTCCTACGAGCAGTACTTC.

The gene calls are TRBV28 and TRBJ1-1; D not resolved. This CDR3 has 12 residues. Trimming cost V 5 bases and J 4 bases, with 8 bases left between them. The germline V gene encodes CDR1 MDHEN and CDR2 SYDVKM. The CDR3 here is CASSMGFTEAFF. DNA for the CDR3: TGTGCCAGCAGTATGGGCTTCACTGAAGCTTTCTTT. The full variable domain, its missing parts supplied by reference TRBV28 and TRBJ1-1, is DVKVTQSSRYLVKRTGEKVFLECVQDMDHENMFWYRQDPGLGLRLIYFSYDVKMKEKGDIPEGYSVSREKKERFSLILESASTNQTSMYLCASSMGFTEAFFGQGTRLTVV.